Each of the 26 T cell receptor beta chains below was sequenced from the same sample in a study of beta chain features in type 1 diabetes. Findings and limits, study-wide: Shortening that was moderate but significant affected the TCRB CDR3s of Type 1 diabetes patients in all four CD4+ subsets.

Every isolated RNA sample was fully reverse transcribed, so sequencing captured expressed TCRB transcripts. The protocol was immunoSEQ multiplex PCR, while the TCRdb copy is restricted to in-frame clones and leaves out a portion. Among hundreds of thousands of clones listed, around 15% were seen once. No antigen is known for these receptors. The sample consisted of naive CD4+ T cells from blood. The origin of the receptors is a man in his late teens or twenties with type 1 diabetes.

There are a few counts of this clone. The chain couples TRBV5-4 to TRBJ1-4; D might be TRBD1 (5 bases). V dropped 5 bases and J dropped 0 bases, with 17 bases sitting between them. The CDR3 is made up of 17 amino acids. Germline-derived CDR1 and CDR2 are SGHNT and YYREEE (reference sequence). CDR3 residues: CASSFGGGTSTNEKLFF. As DNA, the CDR3 is TGTGCCAGCAGTTTTGGGGGAGGAACCTCAACTAATGAAAAACTGTTTTTT.

This clone was counted a few times. The chain combines TRBV4-3 with TRBJ2-3, with D maybe TRBD1 (5 bases). Germline CDR1 LGHNA, CDR2 YSLEER. The length of the CDR3 is 15 residues. V shed 2 bases and J shed 2 bases, with 11 bases lying between them. The CDR3 DNA follows: TGCGCCAGCAGCCAAAGGATGGACAACACAGATACGCAGTATTTT. This codes for CASSQRMDNTDTQYF.

This clone has only a few counts. For the CDR3, the DNA is TGTGCCAGCAGCTTTGGTAGGGGCTCTGGGGCCAACGTCCTGACTTTC. Amino acids: CASSFGRGSGANVLTF. The chain carries TRBV13 and TRBJ2-6, with a possible D match to TRBD1 (5 bases). V was clipped by 3 bases and J by 0 bases, with 9 bases between them. CDR1 and CDR2 (germline): PRHDT, FYEKMQ (reference sequence). The CDR3 length is 16 residues. Full variable domain (remainder filled in from reference TRBV13 and TRBJ2-6): AAGVIQSPRHLIKEKRETATLKCYPIPRHDTVYWYQQGPGQDPQFLISFYEKMQSDKGSIPDRFSAQQFSDYHSELNMSSLELGDSALYFCASSFGRGSGANVLTFGAGSRLTVL.

The J gene is TRBJ1-4, the V gene TRBV2; 8 bases line up with TRBD1. The CDR3 length is 14 residues. The germline gives CDR1 SNHLY, CDR2 FYNNEI. J was trimmed by 8 bases and V by 7 bases; bases with no gene match: 9. The CDR3, as DNA: TGTGCCAGCAACCCGACAGGGGAGGGGGAAAAACTGTTTTTT. Protein sequence: CASNPTGEGEKLFF.

The genes are TRBV15 and TRBJ2-5; D is unclear. This CDR3 comprises 13 residues. CDR1 LNHNV and CDR2 YYDKDF come from the germline V gene (reference sequence). The V end was cut by 4 bases, the J end by 3 bases, with 9 bases between. This CDR3 reads CATSNWMEETQYF. In DNA form, the CDR3 reads TGTGCCACCAGCAACTGGATGGAAGAGACCCAGTACTTC. The variable domain in full, completed from reference TRBV15 and TRBJ2-5, reads DAMVIQNPRYQVTQFGKPVTLSCSQTLNHNVMYWYQQKSSQAPKLLFHYYDKDFNNEADTPDNFQSRRPNTSFCFLDIRSPGLGDTAMYLCATSNWMEETQYFGPGTRLLVL.

The gene calls are TRBV27 and TRBJ1-5; 9 bases match TRBD1. The germline gives CDR1 MNHEY, CDR2 SMNVEV (reference sequence). The CDR3 loop spans 19 amino acids. The J segment lost 5 bases and the V segment lost 5 bases, leaving 19 bases of the junction unmatched. The CDR3 is CASSLISYPGQGSHQPQHF. The CDR3 DNA reads TGTGCCAGCAGTCTGATATCTTATCCGGGACAGGGAAGTCATCAGCCCCAGCATTTT.

The chain employs TRBV6-5 and TRBJ2-3; 9 positions match TRBD1. CDR1 is MNHEY and CDR2 is SVGAGI in the germline V gene. This CDR3 spans 12 amino acids. Trimming cost V 6 bases and J 13 bases; bases outside gene matches: 8. As DNA, the CDR3 is TGTGCCAGCAGAACCTTCCGGGACAGGGAGTATTTT. Encoded protein: CASRTFRDREYF.

This clone has only a few counts. The chain links TRBV27 to TRBJ2-7; weak D call: TRBD2 (5 bases). V gave up 2 bases and J gave up 6 bases, with 11 bases separating them. This CDR3 region has 13 residues. Germline-derived CDR1 and CDR2 are MNHEY and SMNVEV (reference sequence). The CDR3 is CASSLNRGVEQYF. CDR3 coding DNA: TGTGCCAGCAGTTTAAATCGGGGAGTCGAGCAGTACTTC.

Only a few counts were recorded for this clone. Other DNA sequences in the same sample also yield this CDR3. The V gene is TRBV11-2, the J gene TRBJ2-1; 7 positions match TRBD2. The V gene's germline CDR1 is SGHAT and CDR2 FQNNGV. The V and J ends lost 1 base and 6 bases, in that order; junction bases with no gene match: 0. There are 13 residues in the CDR3. As DNA, the CDR3 is TGTGCCAGCAGCTTAGGACTAGCCAATGAGCAGTTCTTC. This encodes CASSLGLANEQFF.

There are a few counts of this clone. The chain uses TRBV5-6 and TRBJ2-5, with 8 positions matching TRBD1. With 4 bases clipped from V and 1 base from J, the junction kept 12 bases outside the gene matches. In germline, CDR1 is SGHDT, CDR2 YYEEEE. The CDR3 spans 17 residues. CDR3 sequence reads: CASSLLTGAPLQETQYF. The CDR3 nucleotides are TGTGCCAGCAGCCTCCTGACAGGGGCCCCCCTCCAAGAGACCCAGTACTTC.

This clone was seen more than once but under ten times. The gene calls are TRBV2 and TRBJ2-7, with D perhaps assigned TRBD1 or TRBD2 (5 bases each). V was clipped by 8 bases and J by 6 bases, with 20 bases between them. This CDR3 has 14 residues. CDR1 and CDR2 from the germline V gene are SNHLY and FYNNEI. CDR3 DNA sequence: TGTGCCAGCGTCCAGGATGGGACGTACGGCGAGCAGTACTTC. Its translation is CASVQDGTYGEQYF.

This clone was recorded a few times. This sequence joins TRBV19 and TRBJ2-3; D not resolved. CDR3 length: 14 amino acids. Trimming stripped 7 bases from V and 2 bases from J, with 13 bases between. Germline V lookup: CDR1 LNHDA, CDR2 SQIVND (reference sequence). CDR3 sequence: CASKWKALTDTQYF. The CDR3 DNA reads as TGTGCCAGTAAGTGGAAGGCGCTCACAGATACGCAGTATTTT.

This clone was seen more than once but under ten times. One end of the junction fails to match germline, which may point to a read error. CDR3 sequence (DNA): TGTGCTAGCAGCTGGGACGGACTCACGAACACCATATATTTT. Translation: CASSWDGLTNTIYF. The chain uses TRBV7-7 and TRBJ1-3, with a weak D call TRBD1 (5 bases). This CDR3 comprises 14 residues. Germline CDR1 is SSHAT and CDR2 is FNYEAQ (reference sequence).

There are a few counts of this clone. The rearrangement links TRBV27 to TRBJ2-7, with 7 bases identical to TRBD2. This CDR3 contains 13 residues. The germline CDR1 and CDR2 sequences are MNHEY and SMNVEV (reference sequence). Trimming took 3 bases from V and 5 from J; bases not matched to a gene: 4. CDR3 loop: CASSLTSIHEQYF. The CDR3 nucleotides read TGTGCCAGCAGTTTGACTAGCATCCACGAGCAGTACTTC.

This clone was seen a few times. The chain couples TRBV4-3 to TRBJ1-2; D is unclear. The germline CDR1 and CDR2 sequences are LGHNA and YSLEER. This CDR3 is built from 14 residues. The V gene lost 0 bases and the J gene lost 4 bases, with 9 bases spanning the gap. In DNA form, the CDR3 reads TGCGCCAGCAGCCAAGAACAGAGATTCTATGGCTACACCTTC. Encoded protein: CASSQEQRFYGYTF.

This clone showed up just a few times. The chain combines TRBV2 with TRBJ2-3; tentative D call: TRBD2 (6 bases). V was clipped by 3 bases and J by 4 bases, with 11 bases between them. The CDR3 has 14 residues. Germline V gene sequence: CDR1 SNHLY, CDR2 FYNNEI. CDR3 residues: CASSDSTRADTQYF. The CDR3 DNA follows: TGTGCCAGCAGTGATTCGACTAGGGCAGATACGCAGTATTTT.

The chain uses TRBV7-2 and TRBJ1-5; tentative D call: TRBD1 (5 bases). Trimming left V 1 base short and J 5 bases short, with 15 bases between. This CDR3 has 16 amino acids. Germline assignment: CDR1 SGHTA and CDR2 FQGNSA. For the CDR3, the DNA is TGTGCCAGCAGCTTAGGACTGGGACGCCCAGATCAGCCCCAGCATTTT. It is translated as CASSLGLGRPDQPQHF.

The chain is built from TRBV6-5 and TRBJ1-2, with 8 bases fitting TRBD1. Germline CDR1 MNHEY, CDR2 SVGAGI. V dropped 2 bases and J dropped 7; count of bases not matched to a gene: 6. The CDR3 sequence is 14 residues long. The CDR3 reads CASSYDGTGSGYTF. The CDR3 region has the DNA TGTGCCAGCAGTTACGACGGGACAGGATCTGGCTACACCTTC.

The genes are TRBV5-1 and TRBJ2-5, with 8 bases that match TRBD1. There are 14 residues in the CDR3. Germline trimming cut 4 bases from V and 4 bases from J; bases unmatched to any gene: 6. Per the germline V gene, CDR1 is SGHRS and CDR2 is YFSETQ. CDR3 residues: CASSPDRVGETQYF. The CDR3 coding sequence is TGCGCCAGCAGCCCGGACAGGGTCGGAGAGACCCAGTACTTC.

The chain uses TRBV2 and TRBJ1-2; 7 nucleotides line up with TRBD1. Germline V gene sequence: CDR1 SNHLY, CDR2 FYNNEI. J lost 8 bases, V lost 6 bases, and 3 bases had no gene match. CDR3 length: 11 residues. In DNA, the CDR3 is TGTGCCAGCAGGGGACAGCGAGGCTACACCTTC. Protein: CASRGQRGYTF.

V is TRBV7-9 and J is TRBJ1-5; no definite D call. V was shortened by 6 bases and J by 9 bases, with 18 bases between the two germline ends. CDR3 size: 14 residues. CDR1 SEHNR and CDR2 FQNEAQ come from the germline V gene (reference sequence). The CDR3 reads CASSTGPPGPPQHF. In DNA, the CDR3 is TGTGCCAGCAGTACCGGGCCACCGGGTCCGCCCCAGCATTTT. The whole variable domain, remainder taken from reference TRBV7-9 and TRBJ1-5, is DTGVSQNPRHKITKRGQNVTFRCDPISEHNRLYWYRQTLGQGPEFLTYFQNEAQLEKSRLLSDRFSAERPKGSFSTLEIQRTEQGDSAMYLCASSTGPPGPPQHFGDGTRLSIL.

This clone was seen a handful of times. V is TRBV23-1 and J is TRBJ2-7; perhaps TRBD1 as D (6 bases). TRBV23-1 is recorded as an ORF, its role being uncertain. Trimming left V 2 bases short and J 7 bases short, with 15 bases between. CDR3 length: 14 amino acids. In DNA form, the CDR3 reads TGCGCCAGCAGTCAACCGAGGAGAGGGACAGAGCAGTACTTC. It translates to CASSQPRRGTEQYF.

This clone came up a few times. One end of the junction fails to match germline, which may point to a read error. The chain uses TRBV2 and TRBJ2-1, with a possible D match to TRBD2 (5 bases). This CDR3 has 12 amino acids. Per the germline V gene, CDR1 is SNHLY and CDR2 is FYNNEI. The CDR3 region is CASREGGNEQFF. The CDR3 nucleotides read TGTGCCAGCAGAGAAGGCGGGAATGAGCAGTTCTTC.

The chain has TRBV7-9 and TRBJ1-6, with 8 bases aligning to TRBD1. Trimming removed 5 bases from V and 7 bases from J; junction bases left unmatched: 13. The CDR3 has 17 residues. CDR1 SEHNR and CDR2 FQNEAQ come from the germline V gene (reference sequence). In DNA, the CDR3 is TGTGCCAGCAGCGTTGGACAGGGAGTTGGATTCAATTCACCCCTCCACTTT. It codes for CASSVGQGVGFNSPLHF.

This chain connects TRBV7-2 to TRBJ1-1, with TRBD1 identical over 7 bases. Germline CDR1 SGHTA, CDR2 FQGNSA. CDR3 size: 14 residues. Trimming took 5 bases from V and 11 from J; bases not matched to a gene: 14. The CDR3 protein is CASSPGRDRVDAFF. CDR3 DNA sequence: TGTGCCAGCAGCCCAGGTAGAGACAGGGTGGACGCTTTCTTT.

The chain combines TRBV7-9 with TRBJ1-1; D unclear. The CDR3 runs to 14 residues. Germline V gives CDR1 SEHNR, CDR2 FQNEAQ (reference sequence). V was pared by 6 bases and J by 0 bases, with 11 bases between. This CDR3 is CASSLRGLNTEAFF. CDR3 DNA sequence: TGTGCCAGCAGTCTGCGGGGATTGAACACTGAAGCTTTCTTT.